A single sample gave rise to the 24 T cell receptor beta chains below, sequenced in a study of blood T cell repertoires in COVID-19. Method: immunoSEQ multiplex PCR; TCRdb's copy keeps in-frame clones and lacks some. Of roughly 170,000 clones listed, 70% to 85% are singletons. Source material: peripheral blood. The receptors come from a man aged 60-69 years who had recovered from COVID-19.

The rearrangement links TRBV7-9 to TRBJ2-5; possible D gene TRBD1, 6 bases. The germline V gene has CDR1 SEHNR and CDR2 FQNEAQ (reference sequence). Trimming took off 0 bases at V and 5 bases at J, with 10 bases between the two ends. The length of the CDR3 is 14 residues. The CDR3, as DNA: TGTGCCAGCAGCTTAGCAGGGGGATGGGAGACCCAGTACTTC. Its protein is CASSLAGGWETQYF.

The gene calls are TRBV18 and TRBJ1-4; D might be TRBD1 (6 bases). The CDR3 spans 14 residues. Trimming took 6 bases from V and 8 from J, leaving 16 bases between them. CDR1 KGHSH and CDR2 LQKENI come from the germline V gene. The CDR3: CASSLGGDGEKLFF. The DNA for the CDR3 is TGTGCCAGCTCCCTAGGGGGGGACGGCGAAAAACTGTTTTTT.

The genes are TRBV2 and TRBJ1-1; D is unresolved. This CDR3 comprises 11 residues. V was cut by 8 bases and J by 3 bases, with 7 bases left in between. CDR1 and CDR2 from the germline V gene are SNHLY and FYNNEI. CDR3 amino acids: CASDKDTEAFF. In DNA, the CDR3 is TGTGCCAGCGACAAAGACACTGAAGCTTTCTTT.

The rearrangement uses TRBV7-2 and TRBJ2-3, with 9 bases identical to TRBD1. V was pared by 5 bases and J by 0 bases, with 6 bases of the junction left unmatched. The CDR3 loop spans 16 amino acids. Germline V lookup: CDR1 SGHTA, CDR2 FQGNSA. The CDR3 sequence: CASSRYRGRSTDTQYF. CDR3 DNA: TGTGCCAGCAGCCGCTACAGGGGGCGAAGCACAGATACGCAGTATTTT.

This chain links TRBV7-8 with TRBJ1-1; D might be TRBD1 (5 bases). Germline CDR1 and CDR2: SGHVS and FQNEAQ. Trimming removed 2 bases at V and 4 bases at J, with 11 bases between. The CDR3 runs 14 residues. The DNA of the CDR3 is TGTGCCAGCAGCTTAAGTCAGGGTGTCACTGAAGCTTTCTTT. As protein: CASSLSQGVTEAFF.

The table lists this clone with a few counts. J is TRBJ2-7 and V is TRBV7-9; 10 bases are a match to TRBD1. The CDR3 length is 16 residues. V shed 1 base and J 0 bases; nucleotides not matched to a gene: 3. Germline CDR1 and CDR2: SEHNR and FQNEAQ (reference sequence). Written as DNA, the CDR3 is TGTGCCAGCAGCTTAGTTAGGACAGGGGGCTCCTACGAGCAGTACTTC. It yields the protein CASSLVRTGGSYEQYF.

This clone has a single count. The chain recombines TRBV24-1 with TRBJ2-2, with 9 bases aligning to TRBD2. V shed 10 bases, J shed 3 bases, and the junction held 2 bases outside the gene matches. The CDR3 loop spans 13 amino acids. CDR1 and CDR2 (germline): KGHDR, SFDVKD. CDR3 residues: CATQRGDTGELFF. DNA of the CDR3: TGTGCCACGCAGCGGGGGGACACCGGGGAGCTGTTTTTT.

The chain links TRBV6-5 to TRBJ1-6; a weak D match, TRBD1 (6 bases). The CDR3 spans 15 residues. Trimming removed 1 base from V and 8 bases from J, with 12 bases in between. Germline assignment: CDR1 MNHEY and CDR2 SVGAGI. The CDR3 DNA reads as TGTGCCAGCAGTTACTACACAGGGTTCGATTCACCCCTCCACTTT. Amino acid sequence: CASSYYTGFDSPLHF.

The chain is built from TRBV9 and TRBJ2-7; tentatively, D is TRBD1 (6 bases). The CDR3 loop spans 14 amino acids. With 0 bases removed from V and 6 bases from J, the gap between germline ends came to 13 bases. The V gene's germline CDR1 is SGDLS and CDR2 YYNGEE. CDR3 coding DNA: TGTGCCAGCAGCGTAGACAGGGCGACGGGCGAGCAGTACTTC. Translated, it gives CASSVDRATGEQYF.

The rearrangement links TRBV12-3 or TRBV12-4 to TRBJ2-2; no definite D call. The CDR3 sequence is 12 residues long. The V and J ends lost 3 bases and 6 bases respectively, with 5 bases between them. The CDR3 loop is CASSLSAGELFF. The CDR3 nucleotides are TGTGCCAGCAGTTTGAGCGCCGGGGAGCTGTTTTTT.

The chain combines TRBV4-2 with TRBJ1-4; 10 bases agree with TRBD1. Per germline, CDR1 LGHNA and CDR2 YNFKEQ. The ends lost 4 bases at V and 7 bases at J; junction bases unmatched: 9. This CDR3 comprises 16 residues. The CDR3 DNA reads TGTGCCAGCAGCCGGAACCCGGGACAGGGGATTGAAAAACTGTTTTTT. It translates to CASSRNPGQGIEKLFF.

The chain combines TRBV5-1 with TRBJ2-3, with 8 bases fitting TRBD1. The CDR3 has 15 residues. With 4 bases clipped from V and 9 bases from J, the junction kept 13 bases outside the gene matches. CDR1 SGHRS and CDR2 YFSETQ come from the germline V gene. The CDR3 region is CASSDPGQGARTQYF. The CDR3, as DNA: TGCGCCAGCAGCGACCCCGGGCAGGGGGCGCGGACGCAGTATTTT.

V usage is TRBV4-1 and J usage is TRBJ2-3; 8 nucleotides line up with TRBD2. The V gene's germline CDR1 is MGHRA and CDR2 YSYEKL. The CDR3 sequence is 18 residues long. V lost 3 bases to trimming and J lost 4 bases; unmatched junction nucleotides: 15. The CDR3 region is CASSQSTSGYPLADTQYF. Written as DNA, the CDR3 is TGCGCCAGCAGCCAGTCTACTAGCGGATACCCCTTAGCAGATACGCAGTATTTT.

This chain connects TRBV11-3 to TRBJ1-1, with D unresolved. The CDR3 has 13 residues. Trimming took 2 bases from V and 5 from J, leaving 9 bases between them. CDR1 is SGHNT, CDR2 YENEEA, per germline. The CDR3 nucleotides read TGTGCCAGCAGCTTATTTAGCGGGACTGAAGCTTTCTTT. Amino acids: CASSLFSGTEAFF.

The count of this clone is one. V is TRBV12-3 or TRBV12-4 and J is TRBJ1-2, with D perhaps TRBD1 (6 bases). V lost 6 bases to trimming and J lost 8 bases, with 16 bases between them. The length of the CDR3 is 13 residues. The CDR3 DNA sequence: TGTGCCAGCAGCCCTGGACAGCCCTCGGGCTACACCTTC. Protein product: CASSPGQPSGYTF.

The V and J genes are TRBV9 and TRBJ1-1; D might be TRBD1 (5 bases). V lost 3 bases, J lost 5 bases, and 11 bases lay in between. CDR3 length: 13 amino acids. Looked up from germline, CDR1 is SGDLS and CDR2 is YYNGEE. In DNA form, the CDR3 reads TGTGCCAGCAGCGCCCAGGGAGGGACTGAAGCTTTCTTT. It codes for CASSAQGGTEAFF.

In this sample, this clone turned up once. This chain connects TRBV5-6 to TRBJ2-3; a possible D gene is TRBD2 (6 bases). Germline values: CDR1 SGHDT, CDR2 YYEEEE. Trimming left V 4 bases short and J 2 bases short, with 14 bases between. This CDR3 has 15 residues. The CDR3 sequence: CASSPRDLYTDTQYF. The CDR3, as DNA: TGTGCCAGCAGCCCTCGGGACTTGTACACAGATACGCAGTATTTT.

The chain joins TRBV27 to TRBJ1-5, with D possibly matching TRBD1 (5 bases). V lost 2 bases and J 0 bases, leaving 14 bases between the germline ends. The CDR3 extends over 17 amino acids. CDR1 MNHEY and CDR2 SMNVEV come from the germline V gene (reference sequence). The CDR3, as DNA: TGTGCCAGCAGTTTACGGGGGGTCCCTCTTAGCAATCAGCCCCAGCATTTT. This gives the protein CASSLRGVPLSNQPQHF.

This chain joins TRBV19 and TRBJ1-1, with 9 nucleotides matching TRBD1. CDR3 length: 14 residues. V was clipped by 5 bases and J by 7 bases; unmatched bases: 8. Germline lookup yields CDR1 LNHDA and CDR2 SQIVND (reference sequence). This CDR3 reads CASSQQGALSEAFF. In nucleotides, the CDR3 is TGTGCCAGTAGTCAACAGGGGGCCCTAAGTGAAGCTTTCTTT.

At least ten counts were recorded for this clone. The V gene is TRBV4-2, the J gene TRBJ2-7, with D perhaps TRBD1 (5 bases). Germline assignment: CDR1 LGHNA and CDR2 YNFKEQ. There are 15 residues in the CDR3. V shed 1 base and J shed 4 bases, with 14 bases lying between them. The CDR3 is CASSQVGAHPYEQYF. DNA of the CDR3: TGTGCCAGCAGCCAAGTAGGGGCGCATCCTTACGAGCAGTACTTC.

For this clone: Additional DNA sequences in this sample encode the identical CDR3. J is TRBJ2-3 and V is TRBV7-3; TRBD2 matches 9 bases. V lost 3 bases to trimming and J lost 0 bases; unmatched junction nucleotides: 1. Germline CDR1 and CDR2: SGHTA and FQGTGA. The CDR3 loop spans 15 amino acids. CDR3 loop: CASSFAGGSTDTQYF. In DNA form, the CDR3 reads TGTGCCAGCAGCTTCGCGGGGGGGAGCACAGATACGCAGTATTTT.

This clone was seen just once. This chain uses TRBV5-6 with TRBJ2-7, with a possible D match to TRBD1 (6 bases). Between the trimmed V and J ends, which lost 4 bases and 3 bases, there was a span of 14 bases. This CDR3 contains 14 residues. CDR1 is SGHDT and CDR2 is YYEEEE in the germline V gene. The CDR3 nucleotides are TGTGCCAGCAGCCTCGAGACAGGTTTCTACGAGCAGTACTTC. It specifies CASSLETGFYEQYF.

This chain uses TRBV2 with TRBJ1-2; 8 bases map to TRBD1. The CDR3 is 14 residues long. With 4 bases clipped from V and 2 bases from J, the junction kept 3 bases outside the gene matches. Germline CDR1 SNHLY, CDR2 FYNNEI. CDR3 in DNA: TGTGCCAGCAGTGGGCGGACAGGGAACTATGGCTACACCTTC. Protein sequence: CASSGRTGNYGYTF.

The rearrangement links TRBV7-2 to TRBJ2-5; D perhaps matches TRBD1 (6 bases). This CDR3 region has 14 residues. CDR1 and CDR2 (germline): SGHTA, FQGNSA. Trimming left V 5 bases short and J 5 bases short, with 15 bases between. The CDR3 DNA reads TGTGCCAGCAGCCATCCAGGGGTTGCGGAGACCCAGTACTTC. As protein: CASSHPGVAETQYF.